This T cell receptor beta chain originates from a study of vaccination and CD4 T cells after COVID-19. As to this clonotype: The antigen is undetermined.

Sample treatment: roughly nine-day PBMC culture with coronavirus spike peptide pools or control peptides (ViraFEST assay). The Oncomine TCR Beta short-read assay generated sequence data from the DNA of cultured CD4+ T cells. MiXCR, run by TCRdb on the PCR reads, gives a single entry per CDR3 protein. Of tens of thousands of distinct CDR3 sequences in the sample, approximately 32% were seen once. Trimming at V came to 0 bases and at J to 5 bases, leaving 2 bases not matched to a gene. The CDR3 consists of 14 residues. Germline lookup yields CDR1 SGHNT and CDR2 YYREEE (reference sequence). The sample consisted of cultured CD4+ T cells from blood. The chain carries TRBV5-4 and TRBJ2-5; 9 bases line up with TRBD2. The TCR comes from a human donor with COVID-19. The CDR3 protein is CASSLGLAGETQYF. The CDR3, as DNA: TGTGCCAGCAGCTTGGGTCTAGCGGGGGAGACCCAGTACTTC.